The 7 T cell receptor beta chains listed next were all sequenced from one sample in a study of T-cell reconstitution after alpha-beta-depleted transplantation in children. The TCRbeta library incorporated unique molecular identifiers. TCRdb used MiXCR to reprocess the PCR reads, holding one entry per CDR3 protein. The top ten hold roughly a quarter of the sample, which has under 300,000 distinct CDR3 sequences, around 10% seen once. Specimen: peripheral blood, collected 180 days after TCRalphabeta/CD19-depleted stem cell transplant. These receptors were obtained from a male patient between 2 and 15 years old who had a stem cell transplant for chronic granulomatous disease, so the T cells may come from the graft donor.

This clonotype was detected only a few times. A much larger clone lies a single base off, so this may be a read error. This sequence joins TRBV20-1 and TRBJ2-1; D might be TRBD2 (5 bases). The CDR3 length is 17 residues. The germline V gene has CDR1 DFQATT and CDR2 SNEGSKA (reference sequence). CDR3 amino acids: CCARDSGSGSSYNEQFF. The CDR3, as DNA: TGCTGTGCTAGAGATTCGGGCTCGGGGAGCTCCTACAATGAGCAGTTCTTC.

The sample holds many counts of this clonotype. The chain uses TRBV5-1 and TRBJ2-5; D remains unclear. V lost 1 base and J lost 4, with 5 bases in between. The CDR3 is 12 amino acids. Looked up from germline, CDR1 is SGHRS and CDR2 is YFSETQ. Here the CDR3 DNA reads TGCGCCAGCAGCTTGTCGAGAGAGACCCAGTACTTC. Its protein product is CASSLSRETQYF.

This clonotype was found many times. The chain carries TRBV20-1 and TRBJ2-3; D not certain. V was clipped by 3 bases and J by 0 bases, with 7 bases between them. Germline CDR1 DFQATT, CDR2 SNEGSKA (reference sequence). CDR3 length equals 13 residues. In DNA, the CDR3 is TGCAGTGCTAGCGGATCTAGCACAGATACGCAGTATTTT. Translated, it gives CSASGSSTDTQYF.

The table lists this clonotype with many counts. This rearrangement joins TRBV7-2 to TRBJ2-2, with TRBD1 matching over 8 bases. Germline V CDR1 and CDR2: SGHTA, FQGNSA. There are 17 residues in the CDR3. Losses at the gene ends were 0 bases for V and 4 bases for J; bases not matched to a gene: 7. CDR3 bases: TGTGCCAGCAGCTTAGCCCGGACAGGGCCCGGCACCGGGGAGCTGTTTTTT. Translation gives CASSLARTGPGTGELFF. Full variable domain (remainder filled in from reference TRBV7-2 and TRBJ2-2): GAGVSQSPSNKVTEKGKDVELRCDPISGHTALYWYRQSLGQGLEFLIYFQGNSAPDKSGLPSDRFSAERTGGSVSTLTIQRTQQEDSAVYLCASSLARTGPGTGELFFGEGSRLTVL.

A note on this clonotype: This clone may be a read error of a much larger clone one base away. The chain is built from TRBV29-1 and TRBJ2-7; the D is unclear. The CDR3 has 13 amino acids. Germline values: CDR1 SQVTM, CDR2 ANQGSEA. Between the trimmed V and J ends, which lost 2 bases and 3 bases, there was a span of 11 bases. The CDR3 nucleotides read TGCAGCGTTGAAAATGGGTTTAACTACGAGCAGTACTTC. It is translated as CSVENGFNYEQYF.

This clonotype was counted only a few times. J is TRBJ2-1 and V is TRBV19; maybe TRBD2 (6 bases). Trimming stripped 11 bases from V and 14 bases from J, with 28 bases between. The CDR3 runs to 14 residues. From germline, CDR1 is LNHDA and CDR2 SQIVND (reference sequence). CDR3 residues: CASPGVAPWMLEFF. In nucleotides, the CDR3 is TGTGCCTCACCGGGGGTAGCCCCCTGGATGTTGGAGTTCTTC.

V usage is TRBV7-3 and J usage is TRBJ2-1; 14 bases line up with TRBD2. Germline V gene data show CDR1 as SGHTA and CDR2 as FQGTGA. V lost 4 bases, J lost 5 bases, and 7 bases stayed unmatched. CDR3 size: 17 residues. This CDR3 reads CASSSRGTSGGNNEQFF. For the CDR3, the DNA is TGTGCCAGCAGCTCTCGGGGGACTAGCGGGGGTAACAATGAGCAGTTCTTC.